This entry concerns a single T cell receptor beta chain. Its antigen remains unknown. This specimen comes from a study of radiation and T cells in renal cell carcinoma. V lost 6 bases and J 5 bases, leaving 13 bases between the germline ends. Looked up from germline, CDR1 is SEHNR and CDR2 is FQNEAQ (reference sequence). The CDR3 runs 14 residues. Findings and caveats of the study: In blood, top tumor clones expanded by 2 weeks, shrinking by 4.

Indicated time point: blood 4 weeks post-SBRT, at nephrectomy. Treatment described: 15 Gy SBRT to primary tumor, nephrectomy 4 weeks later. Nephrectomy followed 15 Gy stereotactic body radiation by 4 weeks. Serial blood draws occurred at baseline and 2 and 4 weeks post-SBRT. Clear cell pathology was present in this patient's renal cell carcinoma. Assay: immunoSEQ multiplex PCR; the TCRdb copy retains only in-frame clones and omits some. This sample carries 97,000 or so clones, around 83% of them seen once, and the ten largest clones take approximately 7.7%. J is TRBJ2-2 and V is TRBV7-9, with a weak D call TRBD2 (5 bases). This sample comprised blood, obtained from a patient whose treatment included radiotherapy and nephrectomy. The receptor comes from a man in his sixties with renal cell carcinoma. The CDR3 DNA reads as TGTGCCAGCAGGGTCCTGGGAGAGACCGGGGAGCTGTTTTTT. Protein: CASRVLGETGELFF.